These 26 T cell receptor beta chains were all obtained from the same sample, sequenced in a study of blood T cell repertoires in COVID-19. Using immunoSEQ multiplex PCR, the repertoire was profiled, and TCRdb retains in-frame clones only, with some absent. Here the sample spans 120,000 to 150,000 clones, roughly 84% being singletons. Material: peripheral blood. These receptor sequences come from a human donor in a cohort sampled during active COVID-19.

This clone appeared once. This sample includes further DNA sequences coding for the same CDR3. V gene TRBV7-9 combines with J gene TRBJ2-7; TRBD1 agrees at 9 bases. V lost 3 bases to trimming and J lost 6 bases; unmatched junction nucleotides: 0. This CDR3 spans 12 amino acids. Germline V lookup: CDR1 SEHNR, CDR2 FQNEAQ (reference sequence). The CDR3 DNA reads as TGTGCCAGCAGCTTGACAGGGGGCGAGCAGTACTTC. Protein sequence: CASSLTGGEQYF.

The V call is TRBV5-1, the J call TRBJ1-5; 7 positions agree with TRBD1. Trimming removed 0 bases from V and 6 bases from J; junction bases left unmatched: 9. The CDR3 is made up of 16 amino acids. Looked up from germline, CDR1 is SGHRS and CDR2 is YFSETQ. CDR3 sequence: CASSLEGQWWCQPQHF. CDR3 in DNA: TGCGCCAGCAGCTTGGAGGGACAGTGGTGGTGTCAGCCCCAGCATTTT. The complete variable domain, with remaining parts taken from reference TRBV5-1 and TRBJ1-5, reads KAGVTQTPRYLIKTRGQQVTLSCSPISGHRSVSWYQQTPGQGLQFLFEYFSETQRNKGNFPGRFSGRQFSNSRSEMNVSTLELGDSALYLCASSLEGQWWCQPQHFGDGTRLSIL.

The rearrangement joins TRBV7-9 to TRBJ1-5; TRBD1 might be the D (6 bases). Germline lookup yields CDR1 SEHNR and CDR2 FQNEAQ (reference sequence). The CDR3 totals 13 residues. Trimming pared 8 bases from V and 3 bases from J, leaving 11 bases between. The CDR3 sequence: CASQDRFNQPQHF. The CDR3 DNA is TGTGCCAGCCAAGACAGGTTCAATCAGCCCCAGCATTTT.

The chain recombines TRBV6-1 with TRBJ1-4; no definite D call. V lost 1 base to trimming and J lost 10 bases, with 13 bases between them. Germline lookup yields CDR1 MNHNS and CDR2 SASEGT. The CDR3 is 14 amino acids. The CDR3 protein is CASSEDGFLGKLFF. As DNA, the CDR3 is TGTGCCAGCAGTGAAGACGGGTTCCTCGGAAAACTGTTTTTT.

J is TRBJ2-5 and V is TRBV27, with 8 bases fitting TRBD1. The germline V gene encodes CDR1 MNHEY and CDR2 SMNVEV (reference sequence). This CDR3 spans 18 amino acids. V trimming: 5 bases; J trimming: 0 bases; junction bases outside the gene matches: 14. The DNA for the CDR3 is TGTGCCAGCAGTCCTAGAAAAGGGACAGGAGAGTACCAAGAGACCCAGTACTTC. This encodes CASSPRKGTGEYQETQYF.

V gene TRBV2 combines with J gene TRBJ1-3; weak D call: TRBD1 (6 bases). Trimming removed 1 base at V and 4 bases at J, with 11 bases between. The CDR3 consists of 15 residues. Germline V CDR1 and CDR2: SNHLY, FYNNEI. Written as DNA, the CDR3 is TGTGCCAGCAGTGAAGGCAGGGGTACCGGAAACACCATATATTTT. It is translated as CASSEGRGTGNTIYF.

The rearrangement joins TRBV5-5 to TRBJ1-2; TRBD1 is a possible D gene (6 bases). Trimming removed 2 bases from V and 4 bases from J, with 15 bases in between. The germline CDR1 and CDR2 sequences are SGHKS and YYEKEE (reference sequence). This CDR3 is built from 15 residues. The CDR3 spells CASSFGGAEFYGYTF. CDR3 nucleotide sequence: TGTGCCAGCAGCTTCGGGGGGGCAGAGTTCTATGGCTACACCTTC.

The chain has TRBV5-4 and TRBJ2-3; D is possibly TRBD1 (5 bases). Germline V gene sequence: CDR1 SGHNT, CDR2 YYREEE (reference sequence). Trimming stripped 5 bases from V and 0 bases from J, with 13 bases between. This CDR3 has 15 amino acids. This chain's CDR3 is CASSYGHTSTDTQYF. The CDR3, as DNA: TGTGCCAGCAGTTACGGACACACTAGCACAGATACGCAGTATTTT.

There are a few counts of this clone. CDR3 DNA: TGTGCCAGTAGTCCTTCGGTAACGTATGAAGCTTTCTTT. Residues: CASSPSVTYEAFF. The rearrangement joins TRBV19 to TRBJ1-1; no definite D call. CDR3 size: 13 residues. The germline gives CDR1 LNHDA, CDR2 SQIVND (reference sequence). V lost 5 bases and J 7 bases, leaving 14 bases between the germline ends.

The rearrangement joins TRBV28 to TRBJ1-2, with unresolved D. CDR3 length: 12 amino acids. The V end was cut by 9 bases, the J end by 4 bases, with 12 bases between. Germline CDR1 and CDR2: MDHEN and SYDVKM. The CDR3 DNA follows: TGTGCCAGTCGGCGGCAGATCTATGGCTACACCTTC. Translation gives CASRRQIYGYTF.

The chain couples TRBV10-2 to TRBJ1-3; no firm D call. The CDR3 is 14 amino acids. V shed 7 bases and J shed 0 bases, with 10 bases lying between them. Germline V lookup: CDR1 WSHSY, CDR2 SAAADI. DNA for the CDR3: TGCGCCAGCAAGGTCGGAGGCTCTGGAAACACCATATATTTT. Residues: CASKVGGSGNTIYF.

V usage is TRBV28 and J usage is TRBJ2-1; 7 bases are a match to TRBD2. Germline trimming cut 3 bases from V and 3 bases from J; bases unmatched to any gene: 2. This CDR3 comprises 14 residues. Germline-derived CDR1 and CDR2 are MDHEN and SYDVKM. DNA of the CDR3: TGTGCCAGCAGTTTTGGGGGGGTCTACAATGAGCAGTTCTTC. Its protein is CASSFGGVYNEQFF.

V is TRBV3-1 (or the pseudogene TRBV3-2) and J is TRBJ2-2, with 8 bases that match TRBD2. The CDR3 runs to 17 residues. CDR1 is LGHDT and CDR2 is YNNKEL in the germline V gene (reference sequence). Unmatched junction bases numbered 8, after V lost 5 bases and J lost 0 bases. CDR3 protein: CASSARGAGANTGELFF. The DNA of the CDR3 is TGTGCCAGCAGCGCCCGGGGAGCGGGGGCGAACACCGGGGAGCTGTTTTTT.

This clone was counted a few times. J is TRBJ2-1 and V is TRBV6-1, with TRBD2 identical over 9 bases. The CDR3 spans 14 residues. Unmatched junction bases numbered 8, after V lost 4 bases and J lost 10 bases. Germline-derived CDR1 and CDR2 are MNHNS and SASEGT. The CDR3 sequence is CASSVAGAPGEQFF. CDR3 bases: TGTGCCAGCAGTGTAGCGGGGGCCCCAGGGGAGCAGTTCTTC.

The chain recombines TRBV7-3 with TRBJ2-3; 9 bases agree with TRBD1. The CDR3 totals 13 residues. Trimming removed 5 bases from V and 4 bases from J; junction bases left unmatched: 1. From germline, CDR1 is SGHTA and CDR2 FQGTGA. In nucleotides, the CDR3 is TGTGCCAGCAGCCGACAGGGGGCAGATACGCAGTATTTT. Its protein product is CASSRQGADTQYF. Combining the CDR3 with reference TRBV7-3 and TRBJ2-3 gives the whole variable domain GAGVSQTPSNKVTEKGKYVELRCDPISGHTALYWYRQSLGQGPEFLIYFQGTGAADDSGLPNDRFFAVRPEGSVSTLKIQRTERGDSAVYLCASSRQGADTQYFGPGTRLTVL.

V and J are TRBV7-9 and TRBJ1-1; maybe TRBD1 (5 bases). The CDR3 extends over 14 amino acids. CDR1 is SEHNR, CDR2 FQNEAQ, per germline (reference sequence). The V gene lost 1 base and the J gene lost 5 bases, with 11 bases spanning the gap. The CDR3 protein is CASSLGQYNTEAFF. In DNA, the CDR3 is TGTGCCAGCAGCTTAGGACAGTATAATACTGAAGCTTTCTTT.

This chain links TRBV12-3 or TRBV12-4 with TRBJ1-1, with D uncertain. Trimming left V 6 bases short and J 2 bases short, with 10 bases between. The CDR3 sequence is 13 residues long. CDR3 nucleotides: TGTGCCAGCAGGAACCGGGATAACACTGAAGCTTTCTTT. Protein: CASRNRDNTEAFF.

J is TRBJ2-7 and V is TRBV27; no reliable D call. V lost 4 bases, J lost 3 bases, and 13 bases lay in between. Germline values: CDR1 MNHEY, CDR2 SMNVEV (reference sequence). This CDR3 region has 14 residues. The CDR3 sequence is CASSYKARLYEQYF. The CDR3 DNA is TGTGCCAGCAGTTATAAGGCGAGGCTCTACGAGCAGTACTTC.

V is TRBV3-1 (or the pseudogene TRBV3-2) and J is TRBJ2-3; D is uncertain. Germline V CDR1 and CDR2: LGHDT, YNNKEL (reference sequence). Trimming pared 4 bases from V and 6 bases from J, leaving 11 bases between. There are 13 residues in the CDR3. CDR3: CASSLSLVDTQYF. The CDR3 nucleotides read TGTGCCAGCAGCCTCTCATTAGTGGATACGCAGTATTTT.

The chain uses TRBV7-9 and TRBJ1-2, with D uncertain. In germline, CDR1 is SEHNR, CDR2 FQNEAQ (reference sequence). CDR3 length equals 14 residues. Trimming took 5 bases from V and 7 from J, leaving 17 bases between them. The CDR3, as DNA: TGTGCCAGCAGCCCAAGCACGGGAATCGGTGGCTACACCTTC. It translates to CASSPSTGIGGYTF.

This chain links TRBV4-1 with TRBJ1-1; 10 bases agree with TRBD1. This CDR3 has 16 residues. Trimming cost V 1 base and J 4 bases; bases outside gene matches: 6. Per germline, CDR1 MGHRA and CDR2 YSYEKL. DNA for the CDR3: TGCGCCAGCAGCCAAGGGACGGGGACAGGGGCCACTGAAGCTTTCTTT. It codes for CASSQGTGTGATEAFF.

This chain joins TRBV24-1 and TRBJ2-1, with 12 bases that match TRBD2. Losses at the gene ends were 3 bases for V and 3 bases for J; bases not matched to a gene: 2. This CDR3 has 16 residues. Germline assignment: CDR1 KGHDR and CDR2 SFDVKD. The CDR3 sequence: CATSDPTSGGYNEQFF. The CDR3 nucleotides are TGTGCCACCAGTGATCCGACTAGCGGGGGCTACAATGAGCAGTTCTTC.

This chain links TRBV28 with TRBJ2-2; unclear D gene. CDR1 and CDR2 (germline): MDHEN, SYDVKM. The V end lost 6 bases, the J end lost 2 bases, and 7 bases lay between the germline ends. The CDR3 is 13 residues long. The CDR3 DNA sequence: TGTGCCAGCAGCCTACGTAACACCGGGGAGCTGTTTTTT. Protein sequence: CASSLRNTGELFF.

V and J are TRBV6-2 or TRBV6-3 and TRBJ1-6; 8 nucleotides line up with TRBD1. The CDR3 contains 13 residues. The J segment lost 17 bases and the V segment lost 4 bases, leaving 10 bases of the junction unmatched. Germline lookup yields CDR1 MNHEY and CDR2 SVGEGT. Here the CDR3 reads CASSFRGPSPIHF. In nucleotides, the CDR3 is TGTGCCAGCAGTTTCAGGGGGCCCAGCCCTATCCACTTT.

This clone was observed a few times. The genes are TRBV28 and TRBJ1-2; D is unresolved. V lost 0 bases to trimming and J lost 1 base, with 6 bases between them. CDR3 length: 14 amino acids. CDR1 and CDR2 (germline): MDHEN, SYDVKM. The CDR3 DNA reads TGTGCCAGCAGTTTATGGGGCAGTAACTATGGCTACACCTTC. Translated, it gives CASSLWGSNYGYTF.

This chain joins TRBV5-5 and TRBJ2-2, with TRBD1 matching 10 bases. Germline trimming cut 3 bases from V and 3 bases from J; bases unmatched to any gene: 5. Germline V gene lookup returns CDR1 SGHKS and CDR2 YYEKEE (reference sequence). CDR3 size: 16 residues. Here the CDR3 reads CASSSQDRGDTGELFF. As DNA, the CDR3 is TGTGCCAGCAGCTCCCAGGACAGGGGGGACACCGGGGAGCTGTTTTTT.